This is a list of T cell receptor beta chains from one sample in a study of metastatic and nonmetastatic thyroid tumors. TCRdb re-analyzed the PCR reads using MiXCR. This table has about 28,000 clones, more than 20% appearing once. The sequenced sample was blood. The receptor set was obtained from a female donor with papillary thyroid cancer or a benign thyroid nodule (not recorded which). Some clones in this sample may be carry-over from other donors' samples. Each CDR3 is given with its conserved first and last residue. The D gene is left open where the match is weak. For some rows the clone size is stated as once, few or many, or as a class when expanded; others skip it.

clone size	D gene	V gene	J gene	CDR3 DNA	CDR3 protein
many	TRBD2	TRBV7-8	TRBJ2-7	TGTGCCAGCAGCTTAGTTCCTACCGGCGGGAGTCCAGGCGAGCAGTACTTC	CASSLVPTGGSPGEQYF
many	.	TRBV10-3	TRBJ1-5	TGTGCCATCAGTGACCCCTCCCTGAGACAGGCACAGAATCAGCCCCAGCATTTT	CAISDPSLRQAQNQPQHF
many	TRBD2	TRBV3-1	TRBJ2-5	TGTGCCTCCCGACTAGCGGGAGCATTTTATCAAGAGACCCAGTACTTC	CASRLAGAFYQETQYF
.	.	TRBV7-3	TRBJ2-1	TGTGCCAGCAGAACAAGGGTCGGCGATGAGCAGTTCTTC	CASRTRVGDEQFF
many	.	TRBV5-8	TRBJ2-1	TGTGCCATCCGGCCGACCCTCTCAGAGCAGTTCTTC	CAIRPTLSEQFF
many	TRBD1	TRBV7-9	TRBJ1-4	TGTGCCAGCAGCTCCATAGAGGACAGGGGAAATGAAAAACTGTTTTTT	CASSSIEDRGNEKLFF
many	TRBD2	TRBV5-8	TRBJ2-1	TGTGCCAGCAGCCGTGGGACTAGCGGGAGGAATGAGCAGTTCTTC	CASSRGTSGRNEQFF
.	.	TRBV28	TRBJ2-7	TGTGCCAGCAGTTCGTTATCGACGGGGTTAGGAGGCTACGAGCAGTACTTC	CASSSLSTGLGGYEQYF
many	TRBD1	TRBV10-3	TRBJ2-3	TGTGCCATCAGTAAGGGACAGGGATCTCCCAGCACAGATACGCAGTATTTT	CAISKGQGSPSTDTQYF
few	.	TRBV6-1	TRBJ2-3	TGTGCCAGTAGTGAATCGCCGGGGCATACGCAGTATTTT	CASSESPGHTQYF
.	TRBD2	TRBV9	TRBJ2-1	TGTGCCAGCAGCGCCCTGACCAGCGGGATATTCGTCCCCTACAATGAGCAGTTCTTC	CASSALTSGIFVPYNEQFF
many	.	TRBV12-3/TRBV12-4	TRBJ2-1	TGTGCCAGCAGTCTAACAGGGTACAATGAGCAGTTCTTC	CASSLTGYNEQFF
many	TRBD1	TRBV20-1	TRBJ2-5	TGCAGTGCTAGAGTAAGCGGAAGGGGGCAGGAGACCCAGTACTTC	CSARVSGRGQETQYF
medium-sized	.	TRBV6-1	TRBJ2-2	TGTGCCAGCAGTGAACACCTCAACGGGGAGCTGTTTTTT	CASSEHLNGELFF
many	TRBD1	TRBV6-2/TRBV6-3	TRBJ2-1	TGTGCCAGCAGTCACGGACAGGTAAATGAGCAGTTCTTC	CASSHGQVNEQFF
.	TRBD2	TRBV5-1	TRBJ2-3	TGCGCCAGCAGCTTGGTGACTAGCGGTGCTATCACATATACGCAGTATTTT	CASSLVTSGAITYTQYF
medium-sized	.	TRBV2	TRBJ2-7	TGTGCCAGCAGTGCGGCAGGGAAGGGAGGCGAGCAGTACTTC	CASSAAGKGGEQYF
many	TRBD1	TRBV19	TRBJ1-6	TGTGCCAGTAGTGCCGCAGGGGGTCGAAGTAATTCACCCCTTCACTTT	CASSAAGGRSNSPLHF
many	.	TRBV27	TRBJ1-5	TGTGCCAGCAGTTTAAGTGGGTCGAAGAATCAGCCCCAGCATTTT	CASSLSGSKNQPQHF
.	.	TRBV28	TRBJ2-1	TGTGCCAGCTGGAACCGGGACCACAATGAGCAGTTCTTC	CASWNRDHNEQFF
many	.	TRBV11-2	TRBJ2-1	TGTGCCAGCAGCTTAGGGCACCGAGGGTACAATGAGCAGTTCTTC	CASSLGHRGYNEQFF
many	.	TRBV7-9	TRBJ1-2	TGTGCCAGCAGCCAGGCGGGGTCGGGGGGCACTAACTATGGCTACACCTTC	CASSQAGSGGTNYGYTF
.	.	TRBV6-1	TRBJ1-1	TGTGCCAGCACGGAGACCGGGTCTGAAGCTTTCTTT	CASTETGSEAFF
many	TRBD2	TRBV7-9	TRBJ2-7	TGTGCCAGCAGCTGGGAGGGACTAGCGGGAACCGCACAGTACTTC	CASSWEGLAGTAQYF
.	.	TRBV12-3/TRBV12-4	TRBJ2-3	TGTGCCAGCACCCTTTTCCCCCTCGGTAATACGCAGTATTTT	CASTLFPLGNTQYF
.	TRBD2	TRBV11-2	TRBJ2-1	TGTGCCAGCAGCTTACTAGCGGGATTCTATAGGGATGAGCAGTTCTTC	CASSLLAGFYRDEQFF
once	TRBD1	TRBV11-3	TRBJ2-7	TGTGCCTTCAGCTTTTTTTTGGGACAGGCGGATTACGAGCAGTACTTC	CAFSFFLGQADYEQYF
.	.	TRBV7-2	TRBJ2-2	TGTGCCAGTAGCCCTCAGGGGCTCAACACCGGGGAGCTGTTTTTT	CASSPQGLNTGELFF
.	.	TRBV10-1	TRBJ2-1	TGCGCCAGCAGTGAGTCGCCCTGTCGGGGAGATCAGTTCTTC	CASSESPCRGDQFF
few	TRBD1	TRBV10-1	TRBJ2-2	TGCGCCAGCAGTGGGACAGGGGACACCTGGGAGCTTTTTTTT	CASSGTGDTWELFF
many	.	TRBV5-1	TRBJ2-4	TGCGCCAGCAGCGTCCCGGACCAGGGGAGTTTTCAGTACTTC	CASSVPDQGSFQYF
many	.	TRBV25-1	TRBJ1-1	TGTGCCAGCAGTGAAACCAGACCGAACACTGAAGCTTTCTTT	CASSETRPNTEAFF